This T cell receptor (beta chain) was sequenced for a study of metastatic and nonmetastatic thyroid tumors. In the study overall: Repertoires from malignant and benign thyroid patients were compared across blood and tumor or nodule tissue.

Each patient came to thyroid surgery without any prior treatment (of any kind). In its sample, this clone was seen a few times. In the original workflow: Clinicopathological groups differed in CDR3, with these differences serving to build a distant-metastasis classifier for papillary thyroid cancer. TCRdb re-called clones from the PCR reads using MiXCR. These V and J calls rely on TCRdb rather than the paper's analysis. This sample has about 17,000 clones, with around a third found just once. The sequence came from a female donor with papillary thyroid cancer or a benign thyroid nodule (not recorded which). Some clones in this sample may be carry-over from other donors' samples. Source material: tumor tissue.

CDR3: CASSSLQVAEKLFF. The CDR3 nucleotides read TGTGCCAGCAGTAGTTTACAGGTTGCGGAAAAACTGTTTTTT. This chain connects TRBV6-1 to TRBJ1-4, with a tentative D call TRBD1 (5 bases). Germline CDR1 is MNHNS and CDR2 is SASEGT. V was clipped by 5 bases and J by 8 bases, with 15 bases between them. The CDR3 has 14 amino acids.